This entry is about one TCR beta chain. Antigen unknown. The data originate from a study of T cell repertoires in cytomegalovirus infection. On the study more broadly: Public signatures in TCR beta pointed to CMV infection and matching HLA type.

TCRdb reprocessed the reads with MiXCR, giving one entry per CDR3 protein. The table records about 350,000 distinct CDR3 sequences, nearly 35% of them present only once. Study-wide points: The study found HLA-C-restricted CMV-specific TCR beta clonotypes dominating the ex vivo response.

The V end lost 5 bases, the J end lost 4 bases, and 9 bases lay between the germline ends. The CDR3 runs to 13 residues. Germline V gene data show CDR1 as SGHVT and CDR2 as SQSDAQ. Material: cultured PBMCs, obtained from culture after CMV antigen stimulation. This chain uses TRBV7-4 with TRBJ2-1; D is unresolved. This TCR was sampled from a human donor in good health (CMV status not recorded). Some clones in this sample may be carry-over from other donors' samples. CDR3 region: CASSEIAYNEQFF. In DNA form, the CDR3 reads TGTGCCAGCAGCGAAATTGCGTACAATGAGCAGTTCTTC. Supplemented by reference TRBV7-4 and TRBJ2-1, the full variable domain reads GAGVSQSPRYKVAKRGRDVALRCDSISGHVTLYWYRQTLGQGSEVLTYSQSDAQRDKSGRPSGRFSAERPERSVSTLKIQRTEQGDSAVYLCASSEIAYNEQFFGPGTRLTVL.